A selection of T cell receptor beta chains follows, all from one sample in a study of blood T cell repertoires in COVID-19. The table came from immunoSEQ multiplex PCR; TCRdb's copy has only in-frame clones and leaves some out. Of about 200,000 clones in the sample, 88% were seen once. Sequenced: peripheral blood. The receptor set was obtained from a middle-aged man with acute or convalescent COVID-19. CDR3s include the opening cysteine and the closing phenylalanine or tryptophan. A D gene is named only where the DNA matches it firmly. Size is stated for part of the rows, as once, few or many counts, or as a class when the clone is expanded.

d_call clone_size j_call v_call cdr3_nt cdr3_aa
NA NA TRBJ2-7 TRBV4-3 TGCGCCAGCAGCCAAGATAGGGGACACAACGAGCAGTACTTC CASSQDRGHNEQYF
TRBD2 NA TRBJ2-3 TRBV7-7 TGTGCCAGCAGCGAGGGAGCGGGGGCTAGCACAGATACGCAGTATTTT CASSEGAGASTDTQYF
TRBD1 few TRBJ2-7 TRBV20-1 TGCAGTGCTAGTTTCCAGGACAGGAAGACCTACGAGCAGTACTTC CSASFQDRKTYEQYF
TRBD1 NA TRBJ2-7 TRBV9 TGTGCCAGCAGCCCCCCAGGGACAGGGCTGCCTTACGAGCAGTACTTC CASSPPGTGLPYEQYF
TRBD1 NA TRBJ2-7 TRBV19 TGTGCCAGTAGTAGGACAGGGAGCTCCTACGAGCAGTACTTC CASSRTGSSYEQYF
TRBD1 NA TRBJ2-7 TRBV5-8 TGTGCCAGCAGCTTGGCCTGGGACAGGGGGTGGGAGCAGTACTTC CASSLAWDRGWEQYF
TRBD1 NA TRBJ1-6 TRBV6-6 TGTGCCAGCAGGGGACAGGGAAATTCACCCCTCCACTTT CASRGQGNSPLHF
NA once TRBJ1-1 TRBV4-1 TGCGCCAGCAGCCCAAAGGTAGGGGTGGACACTGAAGCTTTCTTT CASSPKVGVDTEAFF
TRBD1 few TRBJ1-5 TRBV7-9 TGTGCCAGCAGCTTAAGCAACCTACAGGGGGCATATCAGCCCCAGCATTTT CASSLSNLQGAYQPQHF
TRBD1 NA TRBJ2-3 TRBV11-3 TGTGCCAGCAGCACCGGGACAGGGGGCTTTGGTGGTACGCAGTATTTT CASSTGTGGFGGTQYF
TRBD2 NA TRBJ2-1 TRBV5-3 TGTGCCAGAAGCATAGGACTAGCGGGGGGGAACGAGCAGTTCTTC CARSIGLAGGNEQFF
TRBD2 few TRBJ2-1 TRBV7-9 TGTGCCAGCAGCCCACCGGGAGGGGGTAGTGAGCAGTTCTTC CASSPPGGGSEQFF
TRBD1 NA TRBJ1-5 TRBV19 TGTGCCAGTAGTGGCCGGGACAGAGACAATCAGCCCCAGCATTTT CASSGRDRDNQPQHF
TRBD1 NA TRBJ1-1 TRBV6-5 TGTGCCAGCAGCCTAGGGGGCTGGCTGAACACTGAAGCTTTCTTT CASSLGGWLNTEAFF
TRBD1 once TRBJ1-4 TRBV2 TGTGCCAGCAGGACAGGGCCTAATGAAAAACTGTTTTTT CASRTGPNEKLFF
NA NA TRBJ2-2 TRBV29-1 TGCAGCGTTGGGGCAGGGGACACCGGGGAGCTGTTTTTT CSVGAGDTGELFF
TRBD2 NA TRBJ2-7 TRBV25-1 TGTGCCAGCAGTAGACTAGCGGGACCCTACGAGCAGTACTTC CASSRLAGPYEQYF
NA NA TRBJ1-3 TRBV7-9 TGTGCCAGCAGCTTAGTTGGGAAAGGGGCTGGAAACACCATATATTTT CASSLVGKGAGNTIYF
NA few TRBJ1-5 TRBV2 TGTGCCAGCAGTGACGGTTATAGCAATCAGCCCCAGCATTTT CASSDGYSNQPQHF
NA NA TRBJ2-7 TRBV5-1 TGCGCCAGCAGCTTACAGGCGGAGCCCTACGAGCAGTACTTC CASSLQAEPYEQYF
NA NA TRBJ2-7 TRBV20-1 TGCAGTGCTAGTCGGGGGATAACGTACGAGCAGTACTTC CSASRGITYEQYF
NA few TRBJ2-1 TRBV19 TGTGCCAGTAGTACGGGTGGGGGGAATGAGCAGTTCTTC CASSTGGGNEQFF
NA NA TRBJ1-5 TRBV15 TGTGCCACCAAGCCCGGGGGTGAGGGCCGACAGCCCCAGCATTTT CATKPGGEGRQPQHF
TRBD1 NA TRBJ2-3 TRBV3-1/TRBV3-2 TGTGCCAGCAGCCAAGGGCAGGGGGCAGGTCATTTT CASSQGQGAGHF
TRBD1 NA TRBJ1-1 TRBV19 TGTGCCAGTAGTTTCCTCCAGGGGGCTAATACGAACACTGAAGCTTTCTTT CASSFLQGANTNTEAFF
NA NA TRBJ2-7 TRBV6-5 TGTGCCAGCACCTACAGGGGGGGAGAGCAGTACTTC CASTYRGGEQYF
NA NA TRBJ2-7 TRBV11-2 TGTGCCAGCAGCTTAAGCGGCTACGAGCAGTACTTC CASSLSGYEQYF
NA NA TRBJ1-3 TRBV11-2 TGTGCCAGCAGCTTGCAAACAGGATCCTCTGGAAACACCATATATTTT CASSLQTGSSGNTIYF
NA NA TRBJ2-3 TRBV4-2 TGTGCCAGCAGCCAGGGGGACTTGACCCTCACAGATACGCAGTATTTT CASSQGDLTLTDTQYF
NA NA TRBJ2-1 TRBV7-2 TGTGCCAGCAGCTTAGACTCTCCAGCACTATCCCTGAATGAGCAGTTCTTC CASSLDSPALSLNEQFF
TRBD1 NA TRBJ2-7 TRBV5-1 TGCGCCAGCAGCTTAGGCTCACGGACAGGGAGCTCCTACGAGCAGTACTTC CASSLGSRTGSSYEQYF
TRBD2 once TRBJ2-5 TRBV6-5 TGTGCCAGCAGTTACGGCCTAGCGGGGCGGGCCCAGTACTTC CASSYGLAGRAQYF
NA NA TRBJ2-1 TRBV7-9 TGTGCCAGCAGCCCTCCCGGCTCCTACAATGAGCAGTTCTTC CASSPPGSYNEQFF
TRBD1 NA TRBJ2-5 TRBV2 TGTGCCAGCAGTGGTGGGCAGGGGGCAGAGACCCAGTACTTC CASSGGQGAETQYF
TRBD1 NA TRBJ2-2 TRBV14 TGTGCCAGCAGCCAACCTGGGACAGGCGCGAACACCGGGGAGCTGTTTTTT CASSQPGTGANTGELFF
NA medium-sized TRBJ2-7 TRBV5-6 TGTGCCAGCAGTCGGGACGGCGGGGTTCTCGGGGAGCAGTACTTC CASSRDGGVLGEQYF
NA NA TRBJ2-7 TRBV28 TGTGCCAGCAGCCGTACTGGCGGGGCACCTCCCTACGAGCAGTACTTC CASSRTGGAPPYEQYF
TRBD1 NA TRBJ2-1 TRBV11-3 TGTGCCAGCAGCTTAGGACAGGGGGCGCGAAATGAGCAGTTCTTC CASSLGQGARNEQFF
NA NA TRBJ1-6 TRBV12-3/TRBV12-4 TGTGCCAGCAGTCTCAGTAATTCACCCCTCCACTTT CASSLSNSPLHF
TRBD1 NA TRBJ2-7 TRBV24-1 TGTGCCACCAGTGACCGACAGGGACGCGAGCAGTACTTC CATSDRQGREQYF
TRBD1 once TRBJ1-2 TRBV27 TGTGCCAGCAGTTTGCAGGGCGGGACAGGGAATGGCTACACCTTC CASSLQGGTGNGYTF
NA NA TRBJ2-2 TRBV1 TGCACCAGCAGCGCAGGGGCCACGAACACCGGGGAGCTGTTTTTT CTSSAGATNTGELFF
NA NA TRBJ1-1 TRBV27 TGTGCCAGCAGCCCCGACATCAACACTGAAGCTTTCTTT CASSPDINTEAFF
NA NA TRBJ2-1 TRBV15 TGTGCCACCAGCAGAGGTGGGTTCGGGTACAATGAGCAGTTCTTC CATSRGGFGYNEQFF
NA NA TRBJ2-2 TRBV25-1 TGTGCCAGCAGTGACTCGCGGCAGGGGGGCACCGGGGAGCTGTTTTTT CASSDSRQGGTGELFF
TRBD1 NA TRBJ1-2 TRBV7-2 TGTGCCAGCAGCTTAGGGAGCACAGGGGGCCAGTATGGCTACACCTTC CASSLGSTGGQYGYTF
TRBD2 NA TRBJ2-2 TRBV7-2 TGTGCCAGCAGCTCTAGAAGCGGGAGAAACACCGGGGAGCTGTTTTTT CASSSRSGRNTGELFF
TRBD1 NA TRBJ2-1 TRBV5-1 TGCGCCAGCAGCCTAGGGACAGGGGGCTATTTGAATGAGCAGTTCTTC CASSLGTGGYLNEQFF
NA NA TRBJ1-2 TRBV5-1 TGCGCCAGCAGCTTGGGAGGATCGGGCTATGGCTACACCTTC CASSLGGSGYGYTF
TRBD1 few TRBJ2-1 TRBV10-1 TGCGCCAGCAGTTATGACAGGGATACTGAGCAGTTCTTC CASSYDRDTEQFF
NA NA TRBJ1-1 TRBV6-5 TGTGCCAGCAGTTATGGGCACCAGAACACTGAAGCTTTCTTT CASSYGHQNTEAFF
NA NA TRBJ2-3 TRBV11-2 TGTGCCAGCAGCCCCCGGGTGAGCGGTCGCAGAAGCACAGATACGCAGTATTTT CASSPRVSGRRSTDTQYF
NA NA TRBJ2-3 TRBV10-3 TGTGCCATCAGGGACAACCTAGTGACAGATACGCAGTATTTT CAIRDNLVTDTQYF
NA NA TRBJ1-2 TRBV13 TGTGCCAGCAGCCCCCGCTCCGGGACACCCCTTGATAACTATGGCTACACCTTC CASSPRSGTPLDNYGYTF
NA NA TRBJ2-1 TRBV5-1 TGCGCCAGCAGCGGGAGGTCGGGCGCGTACAATGAGCAGTTCTTC CASSGRSGAYNEQFF
NA NA TRBJ2-1 TRBV18 TGTGCCAGCTCACCACCGGCAGGGTACTCCTACAATGAGCAGTTCTTC CASSPPAGYSYNEQFF
TRBD1 NA TRBJ1-1 TRBV6-1 TGTGCCAGCAGTGAAGATGACAGGGGAGGTTGGAACACTGAAGCTTTCTTT CASSEDDRGGWNTEAFF